Listed below are T cell receptor beta chains from one sample, sequenced in a study of OX40 agonist ivuxolimab in advanced cancers. Data came from immunoSEQ multiplex PCR; TCRdb stores just in-frame clones and leaves some out. Among 55,000 to 65,000 clones listed, 75% to 90% were seen once. This specimen was CD4+ or CD8+ T cells sorted from blood, taken in a trial of the OX40 agonist ivuxolimab. The origin of the receptors is an adult with an advanced solid tumor such as melanoma, head and neck, liver or kidney cancer. Each CDR3 is given with its conserved first and last residue. The order of the fields is J gene, V gene, D gene, clone size, CDR3 protein, CDR3 DNA. The D gene is left open where the match is weak. Clone size is given for some rows only: seen once, a few or many times, or a class if the clone is expanded.

TRBJ2-7 TRBV13 TRBD2 - CASSRTSGSIHEQYF TGTGCCAGCTCGCGGACTAGCGGGAGTATACACGAGCAGTACTTC
TRBJ2-7 TRBV5-1 - - CASSIRGGPLLSYEQYF TGCGCCAGCAGCATCCGTGGGGGCCCTTTGCTTTCTTACGAGCAGTACTTC
TRBJ1-1 TRBV5-5 - - CASSANVMNTEAFF TGTGCCAGCAGCGCTAATGTCATGAACACTGAAGCTTTCTTT
TRBJ2-3 TRBV5-1 - - CASSRRQRFSTDTQYF TGCGCCAGCAGTCGAAGACAGCGATTTAGCACAGATACGCAGTATTTT
TRBJ2-1 TRBV7-2 - - CASSFSGTHNNEQFF TGTGCCAGCAGCTTCTCCGGGACCCACAACAATGAGCAGTTCTTC
TRBJ2-1 TRBV4-1 - - CASSLHPYNEQFF TGCGCCAGCAGCCTTCACCCCTACAATGAGCAGTTCTTC
TRBJ2-2 TRBV6-5 - - CATQYISTNTGELFF TGTGCCACCCAATATATTAGCACGAACACCGGGGAGCTGTTTTTT
TRBJ1-1 TRBV19 - - CASSISGMNTEAFF TGTGCCAGTAGTATTTCTGGGATGAACACTGAAGCTTTCTTT
TRBJ1-1 TRBV27 TRBD1 - CASSLILGTGRTEAFF TGTGCCAGCAGTTTAATATTGGGGACAGGGCGGACTGAAGCTTTCTTT
TRBJ2-2 TRBV5-1 TRBD2 - CASSLAVSGLAGGNTGELFF TGCGCCAGCAGCTTGGCCGTAAGTGGCCTAGCGGGGGGGAACACCGGGGAGCTGTTTTTT
TRBJ2-1 TRBV18 - - CASSPYFSGEEFF TGTGCCAGCTCACCATACTTTAGCGGAGAGGAGTTCTTC
TRBJ1-1 TRBV6-6 - - CASSYELVDSEAFF TGTGCCAGCAGTTACGAATTGGTGGACAGCGAAGCTTTCTTT
TRBJ2-1 TRBV27 TRBD2 - CASSLGLAGVLEQFF TGTGCCAGCAGTTTGGGGCTAGCGGGAGTCTTGGAGCAGTTCTTC
TRBJ2-5 TRBV10-2 TRBD2 - CASRGRGVVTQYF TGCGCCAGCAGGGGACGGGGGGTGGTGACCCAGTACTTC
TRBJ2-1 TRBV5-1 - - CASSLVSGRNEQFF TGCGCCAGCAGCTTGGTATCCGGCCGGAATGAGCAGTTCTTC
TRBJ2-1 TRBV7-2 TRBD1 - CASSFGTVNNEQFF TGTGCCAGCAGCTTCGGGACAGTAAACAATGAGCAGTTCTTC
TRBJ2-3 TRBV7-8 TRBD2 - CASRKEAGGGDTQYF TGTGCCAGCAGAAAAGAAGCGGGAGGCGGGGATACGCAGTATTTT
TRBJ1-6 TRBV13 TRBD1 - CASSPIPDREGYSPLHF TGTGCCAGCAGCCCAATTCCCGACAGGGAAGGGTATTCACCCCTCCACTTT
TRBJ2-2 TRBV7-9 TRBD1 - CASSPLDRVGKTGELFF TGTGCCAGCAGCCCTCTGGACAGGGTCGGAAAAACCGGGGAGCTGTTTTTT
TRBJ1-5 TRBV2 - - CASMGQNNQPQHF TGTGCCAGCATGGGGCAGAACAATCAGCCCCAGCATTTT
TRBJ2-7 TRBV7-2 TRBD2 - CASHLAGGISYEQYF TGTGCCAGTCATCTAGCGGGGGGCATCTCCTACGAGCAGTACTTC
TRBJ1-1 TRBV6-1 TRBD1 - CASSEAGQGRTEAFF TGTGCCAGCAGTGAAGCGGGACAGGGACGCACTGAAGCTTTCTTT
TRBJ2-1 TRBV28 - once CASSQRRPDRRNEQFF TGTGCCAGCAGTCAAAGGAGACCAGACAGACGAAATGAGCAGTTCTTC
TRBJ1-1 TRBV19 - - CASSIRAGASFGTEAFF TGTGCCAGTAGTATAAGGGCGGGGGCTTCATTCGGCACTGAAGCTTTCTTT
TRBJ2-3 TRBV2 - - CASSLALYPGGTDTQYF TGTGCCAGCAGCTTAGCTCTCTATCCCGGGGGCACAGATACGCAGTATTTT
TRBJ2-7 TRBV30 - - CAWSVARVIYF TGTGCCTGGAGTGTAGCCAGGGTTATTTACTTC
TRBJ1-2 TRBV27 - - CASSSAPRAGYTF TGTGCCAGCAGCTCCGCCCCTCGGGCTGGCTACACCTTC
TRBJ1-5 TRBV11-1 - - CASSFTGDQPQHF TGTGCCAGCAGCTTCACAGGTGATCAGCCCCAGCATTTT
TRBJ2-7 TRBV10-1 - - CASSPETVAEQYF TGCGCCAGCAGCCCCGAGACAGTGGCCGAGCAGTACTTC
TRBJ2-2 TRBV7-2 - - CASSQQNTGELFF TGTGCCAGCAGCCAACAAAACACCGGGGAGCTGTTTTTT
TRBJ1-4 TRBV5-1 - - CASSLRAGEKLFF TGCGCCAGCAGCTTGAGGGCAGGGGAAAAACTGTTTTTT